These T cell receptor beta chains were read from a single sample in a study of cytotoxic CD8 clonotypes in ibrutinib-treated CLL. Some clones are missing from TCRdb's copy, which holds only in-frame ones; the method was immunoSEQ multiplex PCR. The data hold over 250,000 clones, with 65% to 85% observed a single time. Sample: PBMCs, taken at disease progression, from a patient treated with ibrutinib. These receptors all come from a human donor with chronic lymphocytic leukemia. CDR3s include the opening cysteine and the closing phenylalanine or tryptophan. The D gene is left open where the match is weak. Clone size is stated in some rows and not others, as once, few, many or a class when expanded.

d_call | j_call | clone_size | v_call | cdr3_nt | cdr3_aa
- | TRBJ2-4 | once | TRBV20-1 | TGCAGTGCTAGAGGAACAGGTCGGCAGTACTTC | CSARGTGRQYF
TRBD1 | TRBJ1-2 | - | TRBV6-5 | TGTGCCAGCAGGGACAGGGGAGGGAATGGCTACACCTTC | CASRDRGGNGYTF
- | TRBJ2-2 | - | TRBV5-1 | TGCGCCAGCAGCTTTAGCGACGGAACGAACACCGGGGAGCTGTTTTTT | CASSFSDGTNTGELFF
- | TRBJ2-7 | - | TRBV27 | TGTGCCAGCAGTTCAATCCTAGCTTCGGGGAGGCTGTACTTC | CASSSILASGRLYF
- | TRBJ2-7 | - | TRBV28 | TGTGCCAGCAGACGAGTCCCCTACGAGCAGTACTTC | CASRRVPYEQYF
- | TRBJ2-7 | - | TRBV12-2 | TGTGCAAGTCGCTTTTCAGGGACACCGATCTACGAGCAGTACTTC | CASRFSGTPIYEQYF
- | TRBJ2-2 | - | TRBV5-1 | TGCGCCAGCAGCTTGGTCCCAGTGAACACCGGGGAGCTGTTTTTT | CASSLVPVNTGELFF
- | TRBJ2-3 | few | TRBV4-1 | TGCGCCAGCAGCCAAGATGGTGGGACAGATACGCAGTATTTT | CASSQDGGTDTQYF
- | TRBJ2-2 | - | TRBV11-3 | TGTGCCAGCAGCCAACACACCGGGGAGCTGTTTTTT | CASSQHTGELFF
- | TRBJ1-1 | - | TRBV7-3 | TGTGCCAGCAGCTTCGTGTGGGGCAGCACAAACACTGAAGCTTTCTTT | CASSFVWGSTNTEAFF
- | TRBJ2-2 | - | TRBV7-9 | TGTGCCAGCAGCTGGCCCCCCGCGGGGTGGGGGAACACCGGGGAGCTGTTTTTT | CASSWPPAGWGNTGELFF
TRBD1 | TRBJ2-7 | - | TRBV18 | TGTGCCAGCTCACCCCGACAGGGCTCCTACGAGCAGTACTTC | CASSPRQGSYEQYF
- | TRBJ2-5 | - | TRBV4-1 | TGCGCCAGCAGCCAGAGGGTGCGGGAGACCCAGTACTTC | CASSQRVRETQYF
- | TRBJ1-6 | - | TRBV4-1 | TGCGCCAGCAGCCAAGATGGCAGGGCAAATAATTCACCCCTCCACTTT | CASSQDGRANNSPLHF
- | TRBJ2-3 | - | TRBV6-6 | TGTGCCAGCACTCGGAGTCCTACTCTCACAGATACGCAGTATTTT | CASTRSPTLTDTQYF
TRBD2 | TRBJ2-7 | - | TRBV7-2 | TGTGCCAGCAGCCTAACCGGACTAGCGGGGGTCGGACAGTACTTC | CASSLTGLAGVGQYF
- | TRBJ1-5 | - | TRBV7-3 | TGTGCCAGCAGCAGTGCGCCAGGCCAGCCCCAGCATTTT | CASSSAPGQPQHF
TRBD1 | TRBJ2-5 | - | TRBV15 | TGTGCCACCAGCAGAGAGGGACAGTGGCAAGAGACCCAGTACTTC | CATSREGQWQETQYF
- | TRBJ2-4 | - | TRBV2 | TGTGCCAGCAGTGGGGGACCTCGGGTGGCCAAAAACATTCAGTACTTC | CASSGGPRVAKNIQYF
- | TRBJ1-1 | - | TRBV6-6 | TGTGCCAGCAGTCCGATACTATTAATGAACACTGAAGCTTTCTTT | CASSPILLMNTEAFF
- | TRBJ1-1 | - | TRBV28 | TGTGCCAGCAGATCCACAGGACTCTTGAACACTGAAGCTTTCTTT | CASRSTGLLNTEAFF
- | TRBJ1-5 | - | TRBV15 | TGTGCCACCAGCAGAGGTCGACCGTCAAATCAGCCCCAGCATTTT | CATSRGRPSNQPQHF
TRBD1 | TRBJ2-7 | - | TRBV6-1 | TGTGCCAGCAGTCAAGGACAGGGTGGATTTTACTTTGAGCAGTACTTC | CASSQGQGGFYFEQYF
TRBD1 | TRBJ2-7 | - | TRBV5-1 | TGCGCCAGCAGCCCTCCTCTGGGACAGTCCTACGAGCAGTACTTC | CASSPPLGQSYEQYF
- | TRBJ1-5 | - | TRBV14 | TGTGCCAGCAGCCAAAGGGACCTTAGGAGCAATCAGCCCCAGCATTTT | CASSQRDLRSNQPQHF
TRBD1 | TRBJ1-2 | - | TRBV11-2 | TGTGCCAGCAGCCCCGGGACAGGGGTCTATGGCTACACCTTC | CASSPGTGVYGYTF
TRBD1 | TRBJ1-6 | - | TRBV5-6 | TGTGCCAGCACACGACGGACAGGGTTATTTAATTCACCCCTCCACTTT | CASTRRTGLFNSPLHF
- | TRBJ2-1 | - | TRBV27 | TGTGCCAGCAGTTTATCCCTCAGAGATGAGCAGTTCTTC | CASSLSLRDEQFF
- | TRBJ2-7 | once | TRBV5-8 | TGTGCCAGCAGCTACGAAGGGCTGAGCGAGCAGTACTTC | CASSYEGLSEQYF
- | TRBJ2-7 | - | TRBV7-6 | TGTGCCAGCAGCTCCCCAGGGACCTCCTACGAGCAGTACTTC | CASSSPGTSYEQYF
- | TRBJ1-5 | few | TRBV4-1 | TGCGCCAGCAGCCGTGGGACGGATAATCAGCCCCAGCATTTT | CASSRGTDNQPQHF